A single sample is the source of the 19 T cell receptor beta chains below, sequenced in a study of blood T cell repertoires in COVID-19. TCRdb's table, derived via immunoSEQ multiplex PCR, lists solely in-frame clones and lacks some. The table shows 200,000 to 250,000 clones, with around 85% occurring only once. The sample comprised PBMCs or T cells enriched from blood (not recorded which). All receptors derive from a woman between 50 and 59 years old in a cohort exposed to, infected with or recovered from COVID-19 (not recorded which).

V gene TRBV6-5 combines with J gene TRBJ1-3, with D uncertain. Germline CDR1 reads MNHEY; CDR2 reads SVGAGI. The CDR3 has 14 amino acids. The germline V and J ends were trimmed by 4 bases and 0 bases, with 7 bases remaining between them. CDR3 in DNA: TGTGCCAGCAGTTCCGGTCTCTCTGGAAACACCATATATTTT. Its translation is CASSSGLSGNTIYF.

V and J are TRBV10-3 and TRBJ1-2, with D possibly matching TRBD1 (6 bases). Germline values: CDR1 ENHRY, CDR2 SYGVKD. This CDR3 region has 13 residues. V dropped 4 bases and J dropped 3 bases, with 9 bases sitting between them. Here the CDR3 reads CAISGTADYGYTF. The CDR3 bases are TGTGCCATCAGTGGGACAGCCGACTATGGCTACACCTTC.

This clone was detected once. The V call is TRBV11-1, the J call TRBJ1-2; unclear D gene. V was cut by 0 bases and J by 8 bases, with 25 bases left in between. The CDR3 runs 18 residues. Germline assignment: CDR1 SGHAT and CDR2 FQDESV (reference sequence). Here the CDR3 DNA reads TGTGCCAGCAGCTTAGCCCATTCTATCGGCAAGCGTGGCGGAGGCTACACCTTC. Translated: CASSLAHSIGKRGGGYTF.

In this sample, this clone turned up once. The chain has TRBV4-3 and TRBJ2-4; D is uncertain. The germline V gene has CDR1 LGHNA and CDR2 YSLEER. CDR3 size: 14 residues. Trimming cost V 0 bases and J 9 bases, with 12 bases left between them. CDR3 sequence reads: CASSQDVPAAIQYF. Here the CDR3 DNA reads TGCGCCAGCAGCCAAGATGTCCCCGCGGCCATTCAGTACTTC.

In this sample, this clone turned up a few times. The CDR3 spells CASSPVLGGQETQYF. The CDR3 region has the DNA TGTGCCAGCAGCCCGGTATTGGGCGGGCAAGAGACCCAGTACTTC. The rearrangement joins TRBV7-9 to TRBJ2-5; D may be TRBD2 (5 bases). Trimming pared 5 bases from V and 2 bases from J, leaving 15 bases between. The V gene's germline CDR1 is SEHNR and CDR2 FQNEAQ (reference sequence). This CDR3 has 15 amino acids.

This clone was observed a single time. The chain carries TRBV27 and TRBJ1-6, with D perhaps matching TRBD1 (6 bases). The CDR3 is made up of 15 amino acids. V dropped 10 bases and J dropped 8 bases, with 21 bases sitting between them. Germline V gene data show CDR1 as MNHEY and CDR2 as SMNVEV (reference sequence). CDR3 region: CATRTQGNGHSPLHF. DNA for the CDR3: TGTGCCACACGAACCCAGGGGAATGGCCATTCACCCCTCCACTTT.

The chain employs TRBV6-5 and TRBJ1-1; tentatively, D is TRBD1 (6 bases). Trimming took off 4 bases at V and 5 bases at J, with 11 bases between the two ends. This CDR3 comprises 13 residues. Germline V lookup: CDR1 MNHEY, CDR2 SVGAGI. CDR3 protein: CASSSGQSTEAFF. The CDR3 DNA reads as TGTGCCAGCAGTTCCGGACAGTCAACTGAAGCTTTCTTT.

The chain joins TRBV28 to TRBJ1-5; 8 nucleotides line up with TRBD1. This CDR3 is 16 amino acids long. J gave up 2 bases and V 5 bases, and 8 bases lay outside the gene matches. Germline loops: CDR1 MDHEN, CDR2 SYDVKM. CDR3 nucleotides: TGTGCCAGCAGTCGCCCAGGGGGCTACGGCAATCAGCCCCAGCATTTT. Its translation is CASSRPGGYGNQPQHF.

This clone was observed once. The chain has TRBV29-1 and TRBJ1-4; 9 bases are a match to TRBD1. The CDR3 runs to 15 residues. CDR1 is SQVTM and CDR2 is ANQGSEA in the germline V gene. Germline trimming cut 7 bases from V and 6 bases from J; bases unmatched to any gene: 12. The CDR3 DNA follows: TGCAGCGGTCGGACAGGGGCCGCAGGCGATGAAAAACTGTTTTTT. Its protein is CSGRTGAAGDEKLFF. Full variable domain (missing parts from reference TRBV29-1 and TRBJ1-4): SAVISQKPSRDICQRGTSLTIQCQVDSQVTMMFWYRQQPGQSLTLIATANQGSEATYESGFVIDKFPISRPNLTFSTLTVSNMSPEDSSIYLCSGRTGAAGDEKLFFGSGTQLSVL.

CDR3 DNA: TGTGCCATCAGCCTGAGACAGGGGGTTTCCTTCGGGGAGCTGTTTTTT. It specifies CAISLRQGVSFGELFF. The chain carries TRBV10-3 and TRBJ2-2; 9 bases match TRBD1. This CDR3 is built from 16 residues. Germline V CDR1 and CDR2: ENHRY, SYGVKD. J lost 7 bases, V lost 6 bases, and 12 bases had no gene match.

This CDR3 is CASSEGTGVANYGYTF. In nucleotides, the CDR3 is TGTGCCAGCAGCGAAGGGACAGGGGTAGCTAACTATGGCTACACCTTC. The chain joins TRBV5-6 to TRBJ1-2; 10 bases map to TRBD1. Per the germline V gene, CDR1 is SGHDT and CDR2 is YYEEEE. The junction had 6 bases not matched to a gene; V was cut back by 4 bases and J by 0 bases. This CDR3 contains 16 residues.

V usage is TRBV6-2 or TRBV6-3 and J usage is TRBJ2-3; 13 bases are a match to TRBD2. The CDR3 is 17 residues long. Germline trimming cut 4 bases from V and 2 bases from J; bases unmatched to any gene: 6. The germline V gene encodes CDR1 MNHEY and CDR2 SVGEGT. The chain's CDR3 is CASSSWTSGGYTDTQYF. CDR3 bases: TGTGCCAGCAGTTCTTGGACTAGCGGGGGTTACACAGATACGCAGTATTTT.

Written as DNA, the CDR3 is TGTGCCAGCAGTTACCGTGAGGGGGTTGACAATCAGCCCCAGCATTTT. Residues: CASSYREGVDNQPQHF. The V gene is TRBV6-2 or TRBV6-3, the J gene TRBJ1-5; D may be TRBD1 (6 bases). V was shortened by 2 bases and J by 3 bases, with 14 bases between the two germline ends. Germline CDR1 and CDR2: MNHEY and SVGEGT. The CDR3 is 16 residues long.

The sample holds a few counts of this clone. The chain links TRBV15 to TRBJ1-5; a weak D match, TRBD1 (5 bases). With 4 bases removed from V and 6 bases from J, the gap between germline ends came to 22 bases. This CDR3 contains 17 residues. The germline gives CDR1 LNHNV, CDR2 YYDKDF (reference sequence). The CDR3 spells CATSKEMGPSGSQPQHF. CDR3 DNA: TGTGCCACCAGCAAAGAAATGGGGCCCAGCGGGAGTCAGCCCCAGCATTTT.

This rearrangement joins TRBV7-3 to TRBJ1-1, with D hard to call. V was trimmed by 10 bases and J by 0 bases, leaving 15 bases between them. Germline V gene lookup returns CDR1 SGHTA and CDR2 FQGTGA. The CDR3 contains 14 residues. CDR3: CATDPPRMNTEAFF. CDR3 bases: TGTGCCACCGACCCCCCCAGGATGAACACTGAAGCTTTCTTT.

Note on this clone: Additional DNA sequences in this sample encode the identical CDR3. This chain joins TRBV9 and TRBJ1-2, with TRBD1 identical over 7 bases. The trim removed 1 base at V and 6 bases at J, leaving 3 bases unmatched. CDR3 length: 13 residues. The germline gives CDR1 SGDLS, CDR2 YYNGEE. The CDR3 loop reads CASSVRQGDGYTF. The CDR3 DNA follows: TGTGCCAGCAGCGTAAGACAGGGCGATGGCTACACCTTC.

The chain uses TRBV28 and TRBJ1-2; TRBD1 aligns across 7 bases. Germline V gives CDR1 MDHEN, CDR2 SYDVKM. The CDR3 has 16 residues. Trimming removed 6 bases from V and 5 bases from J; junction bases left unmatched: 15. The CDR3 nucleotides read TGTGCCAGCAGCGGCGGAGGGGGCGCCAAAAGATATGGCTACACCTTC. It codes for CASSGGGGAKRYGYTF.

The chain links TRBV2 to TRBJ1-2, with TRBD1 as a possible D gene (5 bases). The CDR3 is 15 residues long. Germline values: CDR1 SNHLY, CDR2 FYNNEI. The V and J ends lost 7 bases and 0 bases respectively, with 15 bases between them. Here the CDR3 DNA reads TGTGCCAGCATTTCAGGGAGGTTAGCTAACTATGGCTACACCTTC. It is translated as CASISGRLANYGYTF. Together with reference TRBV2 and TRBJ1-2, the CDR3 gives the full variable domain: EPEVTQTPSHQVTQMGQEVILRCVPISNHLYFYWYRQILGQKVEFLVSFYNNEISEKSEIFDDQFSVERPDGSNFTLKIRSTKLEDSAMYFCASISGRLANYGYTFGSGTRLTVV.

The gene calls are TRBV19 and TRBJ2-4; D not certain. CDR1 LNHDA and CDR2 SQIVND come from the germline V gene (reference sequence). There are 16 residues in the CDR3. Between the trimmed V and J ends, which lost 6 bases and 2 bases, there was a span of 17 bases. CDR3 loop: CASRTHNSLTKNIQYF. DNA for the CDR3: TGTGCCAGTAGAACCCACAATAGCCTAACCAAAAACATTCAGTACTTC.